This T cell receptor (beta chain) was documented in a study of patients and donors after allogeneic stem cell transplantation. The germline V gene encodes CDR1 DFQATT and CDR2 SNEGSKA (reference sequence). Trimming cost V 4 bases and J 10 bases, with 16 bases left between them. The CDR3 loop spans 12 amino acids. Each CDR3 protein gets one entry after TCRdb re-called the RT-PCR reads with MiXCR. The data contain 410,000 or so distinct CDR3 sequences, 15% to 20% of them singletons. Sequences were obtained from blood, either unsorted or a sorted T cell fraction (not recorded which). This TCR was recovered from a human donor who was either an allogeneic HSCT recipient or a stem cell or donor lymphocyte infusion donor (not recorded which). It is not recorded whose cells these are; they may come from a transplant donor. The rearrangement links TRBV20-1 to TRBJ2-5; possibly TRBD1 or TRBD2 for D (5 bases each). The CDR3 bases are TGCAGTGCTACGTTAGACAGTCGGGACCAGTACTTC. Translation: CSATLDSRDQYF.